This TCR beta chain was identified in a study of blood T cell repertoires in COVID-19. Overall study: Samples came from the United States, Italy and Spain, spanning acute and convalescent COVID-19. Sample material is recorded as cDNA or gDNA derived from T cells, B-cell-depleted T cells, or PBMCs.

The CDR3 has 16 residues. Trimming stripped 0 bases from V and 0 bases from J, with 11 bases between. Germline lookup yields CDR1 LGHNA and CDR2 YSLEER. As originally analysed: Estimation of nucleated cell counts relied on the amplification of reference gene primers. The repertoire was sequenced with immunoSEQ multiplex PCR; TCRdb's copy has only in-frame clones and lacks some. For V, J and clone size, that table is used; D and trimming come from the DNA. Here the sample spans about 44,000 clones, approximately 86% being singletons. This TCR was recovered from a woman of 80 years or more in a cohort sampled during active or convalescent COVID-19. Sequences were obtained from peripheral blood. The chain uses TRBV4-3 and TRBJ1-2; D remains ambiguous. CDR3 amino acids: CASSQDGGRANYGYTF. The CDR3 region has the DNA TGCGCCAGCAGCCAAGACGGAGGTCGAGCTAACTATGGCTACACCTTC.